The sequence of this TCR beta chain was determined in a study of human T cells and chemical hapten exposure. Study overall: TCR yields per sample varied mostly from small pooled library volume differences. The study, taken as a whole, reports: TCRs above 1 in 1000 frequency stayed constant with DPC sensitization.

This clonotype was detected many times. The antigen remains unidentified. The J segment lost 7 bases and the V segment lost 6 bases, leaving 11 bases of the junction unmatched. Germline CDR1 reads SNHLY; CDR2 reads FYNNEI. The CDR3 consists of 15 residues. The time point: healthy volunteer bleed at 2 weeks. Sequencing started from total RNA isolated from unfractionated whole blood. Library construction involved attaching unique molecular identifiers to individual cDNA molecules, which allowed quantitative, reproducible TCR counting. Methods used by the authors: A per-sample median of around 88,000 TCRs was observed, with counts ranging from about 20,000 to 750,000. MiXCR, run by TCRdb on the RACE reads, gives a single entry per CDR3 protein. None of the V and J calls come from the authors' own analysis; TCRdb made them. The table includes about 28,000 distinct CDR3 sequences, about 7.7% detected once.

This rearrangement joins TRBV2 to TRBJ1-4, with 7 bases fitting TRBD1. The clonotype originates from a human donor in good health. Some clones in this sample may be carry-over from other donors' samples. Sequencing used whole blood. The chain's CDR3 is CASRPQGVALEKLFF. Written as DNA, the CDR3 is TGTGCCAGCAGGCCCCAGGGGGTGGCTCTTGAAAAACTGTTTTTT.